A single sample is the source of the 21 T cell receptor beta chains below, sequenced in a study of CD8+CD57+ T cells in acquired aplastic anemia. The patients chosen for sequencing had shown expansion of CD8+CD57+ cells (detected by flow cytometry). Profiling of TCR beta VDJ combinations and CDR3 sequences used genomic DNA as template. TCRdb reanalysed the reads using MiXCR and keeps one entry per CDR3 protein. The sample has fewer than 250,000 distinct CDR3 sequences, around half seen once. Sequencing was done on a sample of sorted CD4+, CD8+, or CD8+CD57+ T cells (not recorded which) from PBMCs. The receptor source for this set is a human donor with aplastic anemia.

This clonotype was detected many times. The chain combines TRBV28 with TRBJ1-6; 7 positions agree with TRBD1. V lost 4 bases and J lost 6; bases outside the gene matches: 12. Germline CDR1 and CDR2: MDHEN and SYDVKM. The CDR3 totals 17 residues. The chain's CDR3 is CASSSKSDRARNSPLHF. CDR3 sequence (DNA): TGTGCCAGCAGTTCAAAATCCGACAGGGCTCGTAATTCACCCCTCCACTTT.

At least ten counts were recorded for this clonotype. V is TRBV7-8 and J is TRBJ1-4; no clear D gene. Germline V gene lookup returns CDR1 SGHVS and CDR2 FQNEAQ. The ends were cut back, 5 bases at V and 5 bases at J, with 18 bases in the middle. This CDR3 comprises 16 residues. The CDR3 DNA reads as TGTGCCAGCAGCAAATCTTTCCATAACCCAAATGAAAAACTGTTTTTT. Protein sequence: CASSKSFHNPNEKLFF. Full variable domain (missing parts from reference TRBV7-8 and TRBJ1-4): GAGVSQSPRYKVAKRGQDVALRCDPISGHVSLFWYQQALGQGPEFLTYFQNEAQLDKSGLPSDRFFAERPEGSVSTLKIQRTQQEDSAVYLCASSKSFHNPNEKLFFGSGTQLSVL.

This clonotype was seen repeatedly, ten times or more. The chain recombines TRBV20-1 with TRBJ2-7; TRBD2 matches 7 bases. Germline V lookup: CDR1 DFQATT, CDR2 SNEGSKA (reference sequence). After removal of 3 bases from V and 5 bases from J, the junction contained 7 bases not matched to a gene. There are 13 residues in the CDR3. The CDR3 DNA is TGCAGTGCTAGGGGGGGGGAGCGAAACGAGCAGTACTTC. Amino acid sequence: CSARGGERNEQYF.

The sample holds many counts of this clonotype. The J gene is TRBJ2-1, the V gene TRBV7-8, with D maybe TRBD1 (6 bases). The CDR3 is 15 amino acids. From germline, CDR1 is SGHVS and CDR2 FQNEAQ. Trimming took 3 bases from V and 3 from J, leaving 12 bases between them. DNA for the CDR3: TGTGCCAGCAGCTTCGTTCAAGGGGGCTACAATGAGCAGTTCTTC. Amino acid sequence: CASSFVQGGYNEQFF.

This clonotype was counted only a few times. The chain employs TRBV6-1 and TRBJ2-7; TRBD1 aligns across 10 bases. Losses at the gene ends were 8 bases for V and 1 base for J; bases not matched to a gene: 8. CDR3 length equals 15 residues. CDR1 is MNHNS and CDR2 is SASEGT in the germline V gene. The CDR3 bases are TGTGCCAGCTCCCGGGACAGGGGACTTTCCTACGAGCAGTACTTC. The encoded protein is CASSRDRGLSYEQYF.

This clonotype was counted ten times or more. V is TRBV4-3 and J is TRBJ2-3, with a tentative D call TRBD2 (5 bases). The length of the CDR3 is 13 residues. Trimming left V 0 bases short and J 6 bases short, with 7 bases between. Germline CDR1 LGHNA, CDR2 YSLEER. DNA for the CDR3: TGCGCCAGCAGCCAAGAAAGAGGGGATACGCAGTATTTT. The encoded protein is CASSQERGDTQYF.

Notes on this clonotype: Without the conserved terminal phenylalanine or tryptophan, this CDR3 likely stems from a read error. The chain uses TRBV20-1 and TRBJ2-5; D might be TRBD2 (5 bases). The CDR3 is 12 residues long. Germline CDR1 reads DFQATT; CDR2 reads SNEGSKA (reference sequence). CDR3 in DNA: TGCAGCGCGCCGGGATCTTTAGGAACCCAGTACCTC. It encodes CSAPGSLGTQYL.

The chain is built from TRBV10-3 and TRBJ1-5; 8 nucleotides align to TRBD1. V was pared by 10 bases and J by 4 bases, with 9 bases of the junction left unmatched. Germline V gene data show CDR1 as ENHRY and CDR2 as SYGVKD. This CDR3 is built from 14 residues. Here the CDR3 DNA reads TGTGCCACCGGAATGGGACAGGAGAATCAGCCCCAGCATTTT. It yields the protein CATGMGQENQPQHF.

Points on this clonotype: The junction departs from germline at one end; a sequencing error may be responsible. This chain connects TRBV27 to TRBJ2-3; TRBD1 might be the D (5 bases). This CDR3 has 14 residues. Germline lookup yields CDR1 MNHEY and CDR2 SMNVEV (reference sequence). Written as DNA, the CDR3 is TGTGCCAGCAGTTTAAGGGGTTCCAAGGATGAGCAGCTCTTC. This codes for CASSLRGSKDEQLF.

This chain links TRBV10-2 with TRBJ1-6; D gene ambiguous. Germline-derived CDR1 and CDR2 are WSHSY and SAAADI. The CDR3 totals 14 residues. Trimming took 3 bases from V and 9 from J, leaving 12 bases between them. CDR3 amino acids: CASSDGVGSSPLHF. The CDR3 DNA is TGCGCCAGCAGTGACGGGGTTGGCAGTTCACCCCTCCACTTT.

This clonotype was recorded at least ten times. The chain carries TRBV28 and TRBJ1-5, with D hard to call. Germline V lookup: CDR1 MDHEN, CDR2 SYDVKM. CDR3 length: 14 amino acids. V was shortened by 5 bases and J by 10 bases, with 18 bases between the two germline ends. The CDR3 DNA reads TGTGCCAGCAGTCCGCCTGGCAGGAATAAACCCCAGCATTTT. Protein: CASSPPGRNKPQHF.

In this sample, this clonotype turned up many times. The chain joins TRBV5-8 to TRBJ1-1; 11 bases fit TRBD1. There are 14 residues in the CDR3. Per the germline V gene, CDR1 is SGHTS and CDR2 is YDEGEE. V trimming: 4 bases; J trimming: 5 bases; junction bases outside the gene matches: 4. CDR3 DNA sequence: TGTGCCAGCAGCGAAGGACAGGGGGCGACTGAAGCTTTCTTT. Amino acid sequence: CASSEGQGATEAFF.

V usage is TRBV29-1 and J usage is TRBJ2-3; TRBD2 matches at 10 bases. This CDR3 has 14 residues. The J segment lost 1 base and the V segment lost 7 bases, leaving 5 bases of the junction unmatched. Germline CDR1 and CDR2: SQVTM and ANQGSEA. The CDR3 region has the DNA TGCAGCGCCAAACTAGCGGGGCGCACAGATACGCAGTATTTT. Protein product: CSAKLAGRTDTQYF.

This clonotype was seen many times. The CDR3 bases are TGTGCCAGTAGCCGACCAGGGCGGGAGCTGACAGATACGCAGTATTTT. As protein: CASSRPGRELTDTQYF. This sequence joins TRBV19 and TRBJ2-3; 7 bases agree with TRBD2. The germline V gene encodes CDR1 LNHDA and CDR2 SQIVND (reference sequence). V shed 6 bases, J shed 3 bases, and the junction held 12 bases outside the gene matches. The CDR3 runs to 16 residues.

This sequence joins TRBV6-5 and TRBJ2-1; 12 nucleotides agree with TRBD1. After removal of 5 bases from V and 7 bases from J, the junction contained 3 bases not matched to a gene. Per the germline V gene, CDR1 is MNHEY and CDR2 is SVGAGI. There are 14 residues in the CDR3. As DNA, the CDR3 is TGTGCCAGCAGTCGGGACAGGGGGCTTAATGAGCAGTTCTTC. This codes for CASSRDRGLNEQFF.

On this clonotype itself: It may be a read error: a sequence one base away is much more abundant. This chain links TRBV10-3 with TRBJ1-6; D ambiguous. Germline V gene lookup returns CDR1 ENHRY and CDR2 SYGVKD. This CDR3 spans 13 amino acids. V lost 5 bases and J lost 10, with 12 bases in between. DNA of the CDR3: TGTGCCATCAGTTCCCCATTCGGGTCACCCCTCCACTTT. Translated: CAISSPFGSPLHF.

The chain joins TRBV9 to TRBJ2-1; D remains ambiguous. Germline V gene lookup returns CDR1 SGDLS and CDR2 YYNGEE. Trimming cost V 2 bases and J 5 bases, with 11 bases left between them. CDR3 size: 14 residues. CDR3 nucleotides: TGTGCCAGCAGCGTCAACGGACGTGACAATGAGCAGTTCTTC. Its protein product is CASSVNGRDNEQFF.

The V and J genes are TRBV2 and TRBJ1-1, with D hard to call. Germline V gene lookup returns CDR1 SNHLY and CDR2 FYNNEI. V was shortened by 2 bases and J by 7 bases, with 8 bases between the two germline ends. This CDR3 has 12 residues. The CDR3: CASSELVNEAFF. DNA of the CDR3: TGTGCCAGCAGTGAATTGGTGAATGAAGCTTTCTTT.

The sample holds a few counts of this clonotype. Because it lacks the conserved phenylalanine or tryptophan at the end, this CDR3 is likely a read error. The chain has TRBV2 and TRBJ1-1; D uncertain. The germline gives CDR1 SNHLY, CDR2 FYNNEI. Trimming took off 1 base at V and 7 bases at J, with 19 bases between the two ends. This CDR3 is 16 amino acids long. CDR3 nucleotides: TGTGCCAGCAGTGAAGGTTTCCGGAGTGGACGGGATGAAGCTTTCCTT. Protein product: CASSEGFRSGRDEAFL.

The chain couples TRBV4-3 to TRBJ2-1, with 10 bases that match TRBD2. V shed 3 bases and J 6 bases; nucleotides not matched to a gene: 8. CDR3 size: 16 residues. Germline V CDR1 and CDR2: LGHNA, YSLEER. The CDR3 reads CASSHRTSGRANEQFF. Here the CDR3 DNA reads TGCGCCAGCAGCCATCGGACTAGCGGTAGGGCCAATGAGCAGTTCTTC.

With respect to this clonotype: A much larger clone lies one base from this, so it may be a read error. The gene calls are TRBV12-3 or TRBV12-4 and TRBJ2-7; D may be TRBD2 (5 bases). There are 12 residues in the CDR3. CDR3 in DNA: TGTGCCAGCCGGGCGGGCCACGGGGAGCAGCACTTC. Translating gives CASRAGHGEQHF.